This T cell receptor beta chain was captured in a study of regulatory T cells in long-lasting Graves disease. About the study: Persistent Graves' disease required over 5 years of antithyroid drugs and positive TSH receptor antibodies. Findings and caveats of the study: Persistent disease exhibited a predilection for TRBV28, TRBJ1-2 and TRBJ2-5. The persistent group shared around 2,700 public clonotypes, more than the 950 to 1,000 shared by new patients.

The time point was: persistent/refractory GD, antithyroid drugs over 5 years with positive TRAb. With RNA extracted from PBMCs as input, the TCR library was made. Comment on this clonotype: Antigen specificity is unknown.

Germline V gene sequence: CDR1 MNHEY, CDR2 SMNVEV (reference sequence). The CDR3 has 13 amino acids. V gave up 5 bases and J gave up 0 bases, with 5 bases separating them. Construction of TCR beta libraries relied on iRepertoire HTBI primers and on Arm-PCR targeting CDR3 regions. The authors' processing: Throughout the samples, researchers identified 60 to 70 TRBV and 14 TRBJ segments. In TCRdb, the multiplex PCR reads were re-called with MiXCR into one record per CDR3 protein. These V and J calls derive from TCRdb rather than the authors' analysis. Of 350,000 to 500,000 distinct CDR3 sequences listed, around 23% are singletons.

The rearrangement links TRBV27 to TRBJ2-1; D ambiguous. The material sequenced was peripheral blood mononuclear cells (PBMCs), taken when the disease was refractory, from a patient treated with antithyroid drugs. The sequence was obtained from a female donor with Graves disease. The CDR3 loop is CASSPISYNEQFF. Here the CDR3 DNA reads TGTGCCAGCAGTCCCATCTCCTACAATGAGCAGTTCTTC.